Below, one T cell receptor beta chain is given with its context. This entry is derived from a study of technical replicates of blood from several donors. Sequenced by immunoSEQ multiplex PCR; TCRdb stores in-frame clones only, minus some. Among roughly 66,000 clones listed, about 86% were seen once. The V and J ends lost 1 base and 1 base, in that order; junction bases with no gene match: 1. The CDR3 totals 15 residues. Germline CDR1 reads LNHNV; CDR2 reads YYDKDF (reference sequence). This chain links TRBV15 with TRBJ2-5; the match to TRBD2 covers 9 bases. This TCR was sampled from a human donor in good health. Some clones in this sample may be carry-over from other donors' samples. Sample: PBMCs. The CDR3 reads CATSRGLAAQETQYF. The DNA of the CDR3 is TGTGCCACCAGCAGAGGACTAGCGGCCCAAGAGACCCAGTACTTC.